The sample holds many counts of the clone carrying this TCR beta chain. Its antigen is as yet unknown. The sample comes from a study of T cells in Graves' hyperthyroidism and ophthalmopathy. General study findings and limits: Ophthalmopathy and stable hyperthyroidism were separated by a 13 V-J model.

The CDR3 covers 16 residues. The V segment lost 7 bases and the J segment 5 bases; nucleotides outside the gene matches: 14. The germline gives CDR1 SNHLY, CDR2 FYNNEI. RNA transcripts yielded amplified TCR beta CDR3 regions. The TCR CDR3 was amplified in a first-round RT-PCR using the HTBI primer set. Using its own MiXCR run on the multiplex PCR reads, TCRdb lists one record per CDR3 protein. The sample lists hundreds of thousands of distinct CDR3 sequences, 14% seen once, with around 5.4% in the top ten. The chain combines TRBV2 with TRBJ2-5; 9 nucleotides line up with TRBD2. Input material: blood. This clonotype was obtained from a woman aged 25 to 45 with Graves' hyperthyroidism that later progressed to Graves' ophthalmopathy. This CDR3 is CASTRLLAGSRETQYF. In nucleotides, the CDR3 is TGTGCCAGCACCCGTCTGCTAGCGGGGTCCCGCGAGACCCAGTACTTC.